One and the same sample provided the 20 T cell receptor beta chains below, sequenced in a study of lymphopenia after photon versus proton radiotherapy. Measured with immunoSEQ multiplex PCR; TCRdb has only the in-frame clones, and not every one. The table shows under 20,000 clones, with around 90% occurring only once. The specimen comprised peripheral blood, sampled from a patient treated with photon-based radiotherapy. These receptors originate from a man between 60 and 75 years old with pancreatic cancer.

The CDR3 DNA reads as TGTGCCAGCAATGGTGGTCGGGGAAGTCACGAGCAGTACTTC. Translated: CASNGGRGSHEQYF. This rearrangement joins TRBV2 to TRBJ2-5, with D perhaps matching TRBD2 (5 bases). The J call may be faulty, since TRBJ2-7 better matches the DNA end. In germline, CDR1 is SNHLY, CDR2 FYNNEI. The CDR3 totals 14 residues.

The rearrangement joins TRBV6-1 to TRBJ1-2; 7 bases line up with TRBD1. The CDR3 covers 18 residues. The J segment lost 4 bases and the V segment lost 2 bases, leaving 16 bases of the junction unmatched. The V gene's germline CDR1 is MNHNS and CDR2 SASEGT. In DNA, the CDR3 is TGTGCCAGCAGTGAATTAAGGGGACAGACCCTGCGTATCTATGGCTACACCTTC. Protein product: CASSELRGQTLRIYGYTF.

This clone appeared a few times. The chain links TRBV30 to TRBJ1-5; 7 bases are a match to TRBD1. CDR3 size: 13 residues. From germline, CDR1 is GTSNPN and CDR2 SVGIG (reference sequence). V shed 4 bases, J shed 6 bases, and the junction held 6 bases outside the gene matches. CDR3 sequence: CAWNPGGSQPQHF. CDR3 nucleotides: TGTGCCTGGAATCCAGGGGGAAGTCAGCCCCAGCATTTT.

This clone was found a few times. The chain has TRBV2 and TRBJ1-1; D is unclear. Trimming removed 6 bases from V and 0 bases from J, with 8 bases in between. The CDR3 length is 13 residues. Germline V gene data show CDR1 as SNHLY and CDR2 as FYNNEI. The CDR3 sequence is CASRGGLNTEAFF. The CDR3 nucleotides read TGTGCCAGCAGGGGCGGCTTGAACACTGAAGCTTTCTTT.

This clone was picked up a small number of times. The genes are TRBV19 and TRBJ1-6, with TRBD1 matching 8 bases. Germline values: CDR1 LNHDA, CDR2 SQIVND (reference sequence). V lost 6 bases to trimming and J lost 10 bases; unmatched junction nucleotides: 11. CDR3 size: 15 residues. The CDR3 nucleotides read TGTGCCAGTAGGAGCTTGGACAGGGCGCGGTCACCCCTCCACTTT. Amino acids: CASRSLDRARSPLHF.

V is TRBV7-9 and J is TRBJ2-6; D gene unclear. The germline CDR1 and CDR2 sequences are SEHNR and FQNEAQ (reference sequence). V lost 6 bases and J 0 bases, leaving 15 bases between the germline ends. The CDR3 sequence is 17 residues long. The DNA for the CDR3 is TGTGCCAGCAGACCGCGAGGCAGCCGCTCTGGGGCCAACGTCCTGACTTTC. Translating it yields CASRPRGSRSGANVLTF.

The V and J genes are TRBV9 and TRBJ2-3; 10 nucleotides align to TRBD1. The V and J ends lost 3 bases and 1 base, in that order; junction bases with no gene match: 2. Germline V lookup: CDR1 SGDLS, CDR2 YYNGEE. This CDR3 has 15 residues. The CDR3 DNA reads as TGTGCCAGCAGCGCCGGGACAGGGGGCACAGATACGCAGTATTTT. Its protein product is CASSAGTGGTDTQYF.

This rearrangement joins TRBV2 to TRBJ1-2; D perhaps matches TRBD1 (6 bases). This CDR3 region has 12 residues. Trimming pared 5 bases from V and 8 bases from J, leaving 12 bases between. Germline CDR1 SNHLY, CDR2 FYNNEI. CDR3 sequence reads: CASSSSGEGYTF. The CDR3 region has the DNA TGTGCCAGCAGTTCATCAGGGGAAGGCTACACCTTC.

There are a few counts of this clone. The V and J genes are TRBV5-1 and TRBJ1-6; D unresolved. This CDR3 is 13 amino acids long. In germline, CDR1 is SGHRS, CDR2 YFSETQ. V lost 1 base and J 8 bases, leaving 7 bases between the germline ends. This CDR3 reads CASSLRSDSPLHF. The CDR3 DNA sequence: TGCGCCAGCAGCTTGAGGTCCGATTCACCCCTCCACTTT.

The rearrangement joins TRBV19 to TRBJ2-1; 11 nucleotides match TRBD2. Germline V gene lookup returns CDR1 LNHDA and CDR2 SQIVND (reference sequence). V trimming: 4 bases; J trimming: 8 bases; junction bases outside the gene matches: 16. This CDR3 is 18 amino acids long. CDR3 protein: CASSSHTKLAGVLDEQFF. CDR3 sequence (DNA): TGTGCCAGTAGTAGCCACACCAAACTAGCGGGGGTCCTCGATGAGCAGTTCTTC.

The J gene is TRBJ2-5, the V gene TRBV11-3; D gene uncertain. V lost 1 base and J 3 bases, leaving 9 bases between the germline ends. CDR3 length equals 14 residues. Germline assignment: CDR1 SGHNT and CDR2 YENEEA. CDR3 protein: CASSLGPGKETQYF. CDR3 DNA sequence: TGTGCCAGCAGCTTAGGACCTGGAAAAGAGACCCAGTACTTC.

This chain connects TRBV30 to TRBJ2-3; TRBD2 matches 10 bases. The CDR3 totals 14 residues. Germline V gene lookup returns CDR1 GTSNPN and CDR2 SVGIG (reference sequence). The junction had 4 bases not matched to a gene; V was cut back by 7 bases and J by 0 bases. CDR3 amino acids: CAFSSGGSTDTQYF. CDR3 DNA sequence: TGTGCCTTTTCTAGCGGGGGAAGCACAGATACGCAGTATTTT.

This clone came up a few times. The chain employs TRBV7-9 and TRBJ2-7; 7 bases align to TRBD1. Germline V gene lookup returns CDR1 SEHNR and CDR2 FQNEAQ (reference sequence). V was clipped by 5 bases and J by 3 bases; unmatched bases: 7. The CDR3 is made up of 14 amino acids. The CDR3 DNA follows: TGTGCCAGCAGCGTCTCCGGGACAGACTACGAGCAGTACTTC. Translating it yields CASSVSGTDYEQYF.

Here the CDR3 DNA reads TGTGCCATCAGTGAGCGCGGAAACACCATATATTTT. Its translation is CAISERGNTIYF. V is TRBV10-3 and J is TRBJ1-3; the D is unclear. Deletions cut 2 bases from V and 4 bases from J, with 3 bases between. This CDR3 has 12 amino acids. Germline lookup yields CDR1 ENHRY and CDR2 SYGVKD.

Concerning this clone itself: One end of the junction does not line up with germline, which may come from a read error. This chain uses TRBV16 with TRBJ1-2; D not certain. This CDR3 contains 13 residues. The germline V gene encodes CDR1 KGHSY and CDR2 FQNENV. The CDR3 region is CASGQPTGYGYTF. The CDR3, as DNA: TGTGCCAGCGGCCAACCAACGGGCTATGGCTACACCTTC.

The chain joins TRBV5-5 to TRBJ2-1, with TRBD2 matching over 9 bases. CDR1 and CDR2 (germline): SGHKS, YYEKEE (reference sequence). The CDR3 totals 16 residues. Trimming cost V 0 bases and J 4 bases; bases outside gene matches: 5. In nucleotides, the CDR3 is TGTGCCAGCAGCTTGGCCTTAGCGGGGGTATACAATGAGCAGTTCTTC. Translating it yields CASSLALAGVYNEQFF.

CDR3 sequence reads: CASSLPLVTSGYTF. Here the CDR3 DNA reads TGTGCCAGCAGCCTCCCGCTGGTTACCTCTGGCTACACCTTC. The V call is TRBV7-2, the J call TRBJ1-2; D is unclear. The V gene lost 5 bases and the J gene lost 7 bases, with 17 bases spanning the gap. Germline loops: CDR1 SGHTA, CDR2 FQGNSA. This CDR3 comprises 14 residues.

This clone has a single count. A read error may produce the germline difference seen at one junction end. The CDR3, as DNA: TGTGCTAGCAGCCAAAGGACTGTGGGTGGCACAGATACGCAGTATTTT. It encodes CASSQRTVGGTDTQYF. The chain links TRBV7-7 to TRBJ2-3, with D possibly being TRBD2 (5 bases). CDR1 and CDR2 (germline): SSHAT, FNYEAQ (reference sequence). There are 16 residues in the CDR3.

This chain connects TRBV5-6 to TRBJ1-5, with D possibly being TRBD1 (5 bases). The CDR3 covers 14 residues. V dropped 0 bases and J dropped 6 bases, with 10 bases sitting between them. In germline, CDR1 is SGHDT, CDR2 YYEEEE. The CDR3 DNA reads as TGTGCCAGCAGCTTGGGGCTGACAGTTCAGCCCCAGCATTTT. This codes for CASSLGLTVQPQHF.

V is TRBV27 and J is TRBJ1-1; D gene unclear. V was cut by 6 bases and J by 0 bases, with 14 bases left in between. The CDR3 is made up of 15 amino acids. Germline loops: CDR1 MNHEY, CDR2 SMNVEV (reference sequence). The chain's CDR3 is CASRRTGMVNTEAFF. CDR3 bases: TGTGCCAGCAGGAGGACGGGCATGGTGAACACTGAAGCTTTCTTT.